The 20 T cell receptor beta chains below come from one sample, sequenced in a study of blood T cell repertoires in COVID-19. The protocol was immunoSEQ multiplex PCR, while the TCRdb copy is restricted to in-frame clones and leaves out a portion. The sample lists 65,000 to 90,000 clones; about 86% were seen once. The sequencing sample was made of peripheral blood. The receptors were sampled from a woman over 75 in a cohort sampled during active or convalescent COVID-19.

J is TRBJ1-3 and V is TRBV29-1; a weak D match, TRBD1 (6 bases). The ends were cut back, 5 bases at V and 4 bases at J, with 15 bases in the middle. Germline V CDR1 and CDR2: SQVTM, ANQGSEA. The CDR3 is 14 amino acids. The CDR3 nucleotides are TGCAGCGTTACCTTTGACAGGCCCGGAAACACCATATATTTT. Amino acid sequence: CSVTFDRPGNTIYF.

The CDR3: CATPRLGVTGELFF. CDR3 nucleotides: TGTGCCACCCCTCGATTAGGGGTTACCGGGGAGCTGTTTTTT. J is TRBJ2-2 and V is TRBV6-5, with D maybe TRBD1 (5 bases). Trimming stripped 10 bases from V and 5 bases from J, with 17 bases between. This CDR3 is built from 14 residues. CDR1 is MNHEY, CDR2 SVGAGI, per germline.

The chain is built from TRBV15 and TRBJ2-5; TRBD1 is a possible D gene (6 bases). V was cut by 4 bases and J by 4 bases, with 13 bases left in between. This CDR3 region has 14 residues. Germline values: CDR1 LNHNV, CDR2 YYDKDF (reference sequence). CDR3 amino acids: CATSIGGPIETQYF. DNA for the CDR3: TGTGCCACCAGCATAGGGGGACCGATAGAGACCCAGTACTTC.

CDR3 sequence: CASKGPGGFDNYGYTF. CDR3 nucleotide sequence: TGTGCCAGTAAGGGGCCAGGGGGCTTTGATAACTATGGCTACACCTTC. V is TRBV19 and J is TRBJ1-2, with 8 bases that match TRBD1. The CDR3 totals 16 residues. CDR1 and CDR2 from the germline V gene are LNHDA and SQIVND (reference sequence). The junction had 11 bases not matched to a gene; V was cut back by 7 bases and J by 1 base.

The rearrangement joins TRBV11-3 to TRBJ2-3, with D possibly matching TRBD2 (7 bases). There are 17 residues in the CDR3. V was trimmed by 1 base and J by 5 bases, leaving 19 bases between them. Germline loops: CDR1 SGHNT, CDR2 YENEEA. The CDR3 spells CASSLGGAGAAGDTQYF. The CDR3 DNA reads TGTGCCAGCAGCTTAGGGGGGGCGGGAGCCGCCGGAGATACGCAGTATTTT. Supplemented by reference TRBV11-3 and TRBJ2-3, the full variable domain reads EAGVVQSPRYKIIEKKQPVAFWCNPISGHNTLYWYLQNLGQGPELLIRYENEEAVDDSQLPKDRFSAERLKGVDSTLKIQPAELGDSAVYLCASSLGGAGAAGDTQYFGPGTRLTVL.

The V and J genes are TRBV10-2 and TRBJ1-6, with 7 bases aligning to TRBD1. Germline V gives CDR1 WSHSY, CDR2 SAAADI. The CDR3 has 13 amino acids. J gave up 9 bases and V 6 bases, and 5 bases lay outside the gene matches. The CDR3 is CASRRDSASPLHF. CDR3 in DNA: TGCGCCAGCAGACGGGACAGTGCTTCACCCCTCCACTTT.

The chain couples TRBV6-5 to TRBJ1-6; perhaps TRBD1 as D (5 bases). This CDR3 has 16 amino acids. Germline CDR1 is MNHEY and CDR2 is SVGAGI. Trimming took 0 bases from V and 8 from J, leaving 14 bases between them. CDR3 in DNA: TGTGCCAGCAGTTACTCGATCAGGGTACGAGATTCACCCCTCCACTTT. Protein: CASSYSIRVRDSPLHF.

This chain links TRBV19 with TRBJ2-5; TRBD1 aligns across 10 bases. Germline assignment: CDR1 LNHDA and CDR2 SQIVND (reference sequence). The CDR3 consists of 16 residues. Trimming took 3 bases from V and 2 from J; bases not matched to a gene: 6. The CDR3 reads CASSILRDRGQETQYF. The CDR3 DNA is TGTGCCAGTAGTATCCTCCGGGACAGGGGTCAAGAGACCCAGTACTTC.

Only one count was recorded for this clone. The rearrangement joins TRBV18 to TRBJ1-1, with 10 positions matching TRBD1. In germline, CDR1 is KGHSH, CDR2 LQKENI. The V and J ends lost 6 bases and 3 bases, in that order; junction bases with no gene match: 10. The CDR3 spans 16 residues. CDR3 DNA sequence: TGTGCCAGCTCCGGGGGGGACAGGGGTATCCACACTGAAGCTTTCTTT. This gives the protein CASSGGDRGIHTEAFF.

This CDR3 is CASSLLGQDGYTF. In DNA form, the CDR3 reads TGTGCCAGCAGTTTATTGGGACAGGATGGCTACACCTTC. The chain is built from TRBV28 and TRBJ1-2; 8 bases match TRBD1. CDR1 and CDR2 from the germline V gene are MDHEN and SYDVKM. V was pared by 1 base and J by 6 bases, with 1 base of the junction left unmatched. The CDR3 runs to 13 residues.

This clone was observed once. The V gene is TRBV27, the J gene TRBJ1-3; D call uncertain. The CDR3 loop spans 13 amino acids. CDR1 MNHEY and CDR2 SMNVEV come from the germline V gene (reference sequence). V lost 6 bases and J lost 0, with 6 bases in between. As DNA, the CDR3 is TGTGCCAGCAGGACATACTCTGGAAACACCATATATTTT. The encoded protein is CASRTYSGNTIYF.

The chain uses TRBV14 and TRBJ2-1; D remains ambiguous. Trimming shortened V by 3 bases and J by 7 bases, and 4 bases separated the two germline ends. Per germline, CDR1 SGHDN and CDR2 FVKESK. The CDR3 totals 11 residues. CDR3 sequence reads: CASSHMNEQFF. In DNA form, the CDR3 reads TGTGCCAGCAGCCATATGAATGAGCAGTTCTTC. The full variable domain, in which reference TRBV14 and TRBJ2-1 provide the parts outside the CDR3, is EAGVTQFPSHSVIEKGQTVTLRCDPISGHDNLYWYRRVMGKEIKFLLHFVKESKQDESGMPNNRFLAERTGGTYSTLKVQPAELEDSGVYFCASSHMNEQFFGPGTRLTVL.

The chain couples TRBV29-1 to TRBJ1-4; D not resolved. V was cut by 4 bases and J by 8 bases, with 20 bases left in between. The germline CDR1 and CDR2 sequences are SQVTM and ANQGSEA. This CDR3 is 15 amino acids long. The chain's CDR3 is CSVVLTGRAGEKLFF. Here the CDR3 DNA reads TGCAGCGTTGTGCTTACGGGGAGGGCCGGCGAAAAACTGTTTTTT. Variable domain in full (rest from reference TRBV29-1 and TRBJ1-4): SAVISQKPSRDICQRGTSLTIQCQVDSQVTMMFWYRQQPGQSLTLIATANQGSEATYESGFVIDKFPISRPNLTFSTLTVSNMSPEDSSIYLCSVVLTGRAGEKLFFGSGTQLSVL.

V is TRBV9 and J is TRBJ1-2, with TRBD1 matching over 7 bases. In germline, CDR1 is SGDLS, CDR2 YYNGEE. J was trimmed by 0 bases and V by 4 bases; bases with no gene match: 3. The CDR3 consists of 14 residues. The CDR3 DNA follows: TGTGCCAGCAGCTCGGGACAGTCTAACTATGGCTACACCTTC. This sequence encodes CASSSGQSNYGYTF. Full variable domain (rest looked up from reference TRBV9 and TRBJ1-2): DSGVTQTPKHLITATGQRVTLRCSPRSGDLSVYWYQQSLDQGLQFLIQYYNGEERAKGNILERFSAQQFPDLHSELNLSSLELGDSALYFCASSSGQSNYGYTFGSGTRLTVV.

This clone was observed a single time. V is TRBV7-8 and J is TRBJ1-1, with D maybe TRBD1 (6 bases). The length of the CDR3 is 16 residues. Trimming took off 1 base at V and 1 base at J, with 13 bases between the two ends. Germline V CDR1 and CDR2: SGHVS, FQNEAQ. The CDR3 loop reads CASSLVRTVQNTEAFF. CDR3 nucleotides: TGTGCCAGCAGCTTAGTCCGGACAGTGCAGAACACTGAAGCTTTCTTT.

The rearrangement uses TRBV2 and TRBJ1-1, with D maybe TRBD1 (5 bases). The CDR3 loop spans 13 amino acids. V was trimmed by 7 bases and J by 11 bases, leaving 20 bases between them. The V gene's germline CDR1 is SNHLY and CDR2 FYNNEI. As DNA, the CDR3 is TGTGCCAGCATTCCCAAGGGGCCGGTGCGCGCTTTCTTT. Translating it yields CASIPKGPVRAFF.

The chain recombines TRBV4-2 with TRBJ2-4; the D gene is possibly TRBD1 (5 bases). Trimming took off 0 bases at V and 8 bases at J, with 11 bases between the two ends. There are 14 residues in the CDR3. CDR1 and CDR2 from the germline V gene are LGHNA and YNFKEQ. The chain's CDR3 is CASSQDSGFDIQYF. CDR3 coding DNA: TGTGCCAGCAGCCAAGATTCAGGGTTTGACATTCAGTACTTC.

CDR3 protein: CASSLGTQGNTIYF. CDR3 coding DNA: TGCGCCAGCAGCTTGGGGACTCAGGGAAACACCATATATTTT. The V call is TRBV5-1, the J call TRBJ1-3, with D unresolved. Germline CDR1 is SGHRS and CDR2 is YFSETQ. The CDR3 spans 14 residues. Trimming took 0 bases from V and 4 from J, leaving 8 bases between them.

The chain recombines TRBV2 with TRBJ1-2; D gene ambiguous. CDR1 SNHLY and CDR2 FYNNEI come from the germline V gene. CDR3 length equals 14 residues. Between the trimmed V and J ends, which lost 4 bases and 4 bases, there was a span of 13 bases. CDR3 residues: CASSGETGVYGYTF. The CDR3, as DNA: TGTGCCAGCAGTGGGGAGACCGGTGTCTATGGCTACACCTTC.

This CDR3 is CASSIRDRGRHEQYV. The CDR3 coding sequence is TGTGCCAGCAGCATCCGGGACAGGGGGCGCCACGAGCAGTACGTC. V and J are TRBV5-4 and TRBJ2-7; 12 nucleotides align to TRBD1. J was trimmed by 5 bases and V by 4 bases; bases with no gene match: 7. The V gene's germline CDR1 is SGHNT and CDR2 YYREEE (reference sequence). CDR3 length: 15 residues.